Listed here are 22 T cell receptor beta chains from one sample, sequenced in a study of blood T cells in healthy people across ages. Next came a second PCR, run for about 7 to 12 cycles, which used a sample-barcoded 5' primer along with a J-beta primer mix. In TCRdb, the 5' RACE reads were re-called with MiXCR into one record per CDR3 protein. Of some 1.5 million distinct CDR3 sequences in the sample, approximately 30% were seen once. Material for sequencing was blood. Receptor source: a woman aged 25 to 39 in good health.

The chain employs TRBV20-1 and TRBJ2-3; 14 positions match TRBD2. V lost 5 bases to trimming and J lost 4 bases; unmatched junction nucleotides: 5. This CDR3 contains 15 residues. CDR1 is DFQATT and CDR2 is SNEGSKA in the germline V gene (reference sequence). CDR3 bases: TGCAGTGCTGGAAGGACTAGCGGGGGGTCAGATACGCAGTATTTT. Its translation is CSAGRTSGGSDTQYF.

This clonotype was detected a few times. The CDR3, as DNA: TGTGCCAGCTCACGCGATACTAGCGGGAGTCTATACGAGCAGTACTTC. Translation gives CASSRDTSGSLYEQYF. The V gene is TRBV18, the J gene TRBJ2-7, with 11 bases aligning to TRBD2. This CDR3 has 16 amino acids. From germline, CDR1 is KGHSH and CDR2 LQKENI. The V and J ends lost 4 bases and 4 bases, in that order; junction bases with no gene match: 9.

This chain joins TRBV6-6 and TRBJ1-2, with TRBD1 as a possible D gene (5 bases). Trimming pared 0 bases from V and 5 bases from J, leaving 13 bases between. This CDR3 comprises 15 residues. The germline CDR1 and CDR2 sequences are MNHNY and SVGAGI (reference sequence). The CDR3 DNA sequence: TGTGCCAGCAGTTACTCGACGTACCGGGGGTATGGCTACACCTTC. This encodes CASSYSTYRGYGYTF.

CDR3 in amino acids: CASSYAGISQYF. The CDR3 nucleotides read TGTGCCAGCAGTTACGCGGGAATATCCCAGTACTTC. This chain links TRBV6-2 or TRBV6-3 with TRBJ2-5; D perhaps matches TRBD2 (6 bases). V dropped 2 bases and J dropped 9 bases, with 10 bases sitting between them. This CDR3 is built from 12 residues. The germline V gene encodes CDR1 MNHEY and CDR2 SVGEGT.

This clonotype was found a few times. V is TRBV20-1 and J is TRBJ2-3; the D gene could be TRBD1 or TRBD2 (6 bases each). Germline assignment: CDR1 DFQATT and CDR2 SNEGSKA (reference sequence). The V gene lost 2 bases and the J gene lost 1 base, with 10 bases spanning the gap. CDR3 length: 14 residues. The CDR3 spells CSARSRGRTDTQYF. CDR3 DNA: TGCAGTGCTAGAAGCCGGGGGCGCACAGATACGCAGTATTTT.

The chain uses TRBV9 and TRBJ2-2, with 8 bases fitting TRBD2. V lost 2 bases to trimming and J lost 3 bases; unmatched junction nucleotides: 6. This CDR3 comprises 16 residues. CDR1 and CDR2 from the germline V gene are SGDLS and YYNGEE. CDR3 region: CASSVRAGVDTGELFF. As DNA, the CDR3 is TGTGCCAGCAGCGTCAGAGCGGGAGTTGACACCGGGGAGCTGTTTTTT.

The chain joins TRBV7-2 to TRBJ1-1; a weak D match, TRBD1 (5 bases). CDR1 is SGHTA and CDR2 is FQGNSA in the germline V gene. Trimming left V 1 base short and J 7 bases short, with 22 bases between. The CDR3 runs to 17 residues. Here the CDR3 DNA reads TGTGCCAGCAGCTTAGACGTTTATGCAGGCAGGGCTGGTGAAGCTTTCTTT. Translating gives CASSLDVYAGRAGEAFF.

This clonotype was counted between two and nine times. The chain carries TRBV29-1 and TRBJ1-1; D is unresolved. Germline CDR1 reads SQVTM; CDR2 reads ANQGSEA. Trimming took off 4 bases at V and 5 bases at J, with 14 bases between the two ends. The CDR3 spans 13 residues. CDR3 DNA sequence: TGCAGCGTTGTTCCCAGAAGAGGAACTGAAGCTTTCTTT. It specifies CSVVPRRGTEAFF.

This clonotype occurred a few times. V usage is TRBV28 and J usage is TRBJ2-4; 10 bases are shared with TRBD1. The CDR3 is 16 amino acids. J lost 13 bases, V lost 4 bases, and 16 bases had no gene match. The V gene's germline CDR1 is MDHEN and CDR2 SYDVKM. Here the CDR3 DNA reads TGTGCCAGCAGTTCCCGACAGGGGGCGTTAGGTTGGGAGCAGTACTTC. Protein: CASSSRQGALGWEQYF.

This clonotype occurred many times. V and J are TRBV20-1 and TRBJ2-7; a weak D match, TRBD1 (5 bases). V lost 5 bases to trimming and J lost 6 bases, with 14 bases between them. Germline V lookup: CDR1 DFQATT, CDR2 SNEGSKA (reference sequence). The CDR3 contains 12 residues. The CDR3 DNA is TGCAGTGCTTCTACAGGATACGCCGAGCAGTACTTC. Protein sequence: CSASTGYAEQYF.

The chain links TRBV24-1 to TRBJ2-7, with 9 bases matching TRBD1. Germline V lookup: CDR1 KGHDR, CDR2 SFDVKD. This CDR3 is 17 amino acids long. With V trimmed by 5 bases and J by 2 bases, 12 bases remained unmatched. CDR3 protein: CATSAREGQGDPYEQYF. As DNA, the CDR3 is TGTGCCACCAGTGCCCGAGAGGGACAGGGCGACCCCTACGAGCAGTACTTC.

This chain links TRBV7-2 with TRBJ1-5; D gene ambiguous. The CDR3 consists of 16 residues. Trimming cost V 7 bases and J 3 bases, with 19 bases left between them. Germline loops: CDR1 SGHTA, CDR2 FQGNSA. The CDR3 region is CASNRGLVKDNQPQHF. The CDR3, as DNA: TGTGCCAGCAACCGCGGGCTAGTCAAAGACAATCAGCCCCAGCATTTT.

This clonotype was counted at least ten times. This CDR3 reads CASSQARSGETQYF. The CDR3 DNA reads TGCGCCAGCAGCCAAGCAAGGTCGGGGGAGACCCAGTACTTC. The gene calls are TRBV4-1 and TRBJ2-5, with D tentatively TRBD2 (5 bases). V was shortened by 1 base and J by 5 bases, with 11 bases between the two germline ends. CDR3 size: 14 residues. Germline V gene data show CDR1 as MGHRA and CDR2 as YSYEKL.

This clonotype was recorded at least ten times. The genes are TRBV29-1 and TRBJ2-5, with D possibly being TRBD2 (7 bases). The ends were cut back, 4 bases at V and 11 bases at J, with 17 bases in the middle. CDR1 and CDR2 from the germline V gene are SQVTM and ANQGSEA. The CDR3 runs to 12 residues. The CDR3 protein is CSVVWGAREQYF. The CDR3 DNA sequence: TGCAGCGTTGTTTGGGGGGCGCGGGAGCAGTACTTC.

This clonotype was detected ten times or more. DNA for the CDR3: TGTGCCACCCGGAACAGCAAGGCTAGCACAGATACGCAGTATTTT. This sequence encodes CATRNSKASTDTQYF. The V and J genes are TRBV24-1 and TRBJ2-3, with D unclear. CDR3 length equals 15 residues. Germline CDR1 KGHDR, CDR2 SFDVKD. Trimming shortened V by 9 bases and J by 0 bases, and 15 bases separated the two germline ends.

This clonotype came up many times. One junction end does not reproduce the germline sequence, and a read error may be involved. The rearrangement joins TRBV18 to TRBJ2-7; 7 positions agree with TRBD1. Per germline, CDR1 KGHSH and CDR2 LQKENI. CDR3 length equals 13 residues. CDR3 coding DNA: TGTGCCAGCTCATCACCTAGACAGGGAGAGCAGTACTTC. It specifies CASSSPRQGEQYF. The full variable domain, completed using reference TRBV18 and TRBJ2-7, is NAGVMQNPRHLVRRRGQEARLRCSPMKGHSHVYWYRQLPEEGLKFMVYLQKENIIDESGMPKERFSAEFPKEGPSILRIQQVVRGDSAAYFCASSSPRQGEQYFGPGTRLTVT.

This clonotype occurred a few times. The chain links TRBV12-3 or TRBV12-4 to TRBJ1-5; a weak D match, TRBD1 (5 bases). The CDR3 has 17 amino acids. Trimming cost V 4 bases and J 0 bases, with 16 bases left between them. The CDR3 coding sequence is TGTGCCAGCAGTTCGACTTGGGACGGTGGTAGCAATCAGCCCCAGCATTTT. Its translation: CASSSTWDGGSNQPQHF.

The chain recombines TRBV28 with TRBJ2-4; TRBD2 matches at 9 bases. This CDR3 spans 17 amino acids. The V gene's germline CDR1 is MDHEN and CDR2 SYDVKM. V gave up 3 bases and J gave up 0 bases; unmatched junction bases: 6. The CDR3: CASSLPSGALAKNIQYF. DNA for the CDR3: TGTGCCAGCAGTTTGCCTAGCGGGGCCCTAGCCAAAAACATTCAGTACTTC.

The rearrangement links TRBV28 to TRBJ1-2; no definite D call. Germline CDR1 reads MDHEN; CDR2 reads SYDVKM. Trimming left V 5 bases short and J 6 bases short, with 16 bases between. The CDR3 runs 14 residues. The chain's CDR3 is CASSPSEDLDGYTF. In nucleotides, the CDR3 is TGTGCCAGCAGTCCGTCAGAGGACTTGGATGGCTACACCTTC.

The CDR3 region has the DNA TGCAGCGTCGGCTCGACACTGAACACTGAAGCTTTCTTT. Protein: CSVGSTLNTEAFF. The genes are TRBV29-1 and TRBJ1-1; D is unresolved. The CDR3 runs 13 residues. CDR1 is SQVTM and CDR2 is ANQGSEA in the germline V gene. Trimming removed 6 bases at V and 0 bases at J, with 11 bases between.

As DNA, the CDR3 is TGTGCCAGCAGCTGGACGGTAGTCGACCCGGACTATGGCTACACCTTC. It translates to CASSWTVVDPDYGYTF. This chain links TRBV5-4 with TRBJ1-2, with D hard to call. The CDR3 has 16 amino acids. Trimming left V 3 bases short and J 3 bases short, with 18 bases between. Germline V CDR1 and CDR2: SGHNT, YYREEE (reference sequence). The variable domain in full, with the rest retrieved from reference TRBV5-4 and TRBJ1-2, is ETGVTQSPTHLIKTRGQQVTLRCSSQSGHNTVSWYQQALGQGPQFIFQYYREEENGRGNFPPRFSGLQFPNYSSELNVNALELDDSALYLCASSWTVVDPDYGYTFGSGTRLTVV.

This clonotype was counted many times. Written as DNA, the CDR3 is TGTGCCAGCAGCCCGACTAGCGGGGATCAAGAGACCCAGTACTTC. This codes for CASSPTSGDQETQYF. The rearrangement links TRBV7-3 to TRBJ2-5, with 11 bases lining up with TRBD2. The CDR3 length is 15 residues. Germline CDR1 is SGHTA and CDR2 is FQGTGA. The V gene end was trimmed by 5 bases and the J gene end by 2 bases; junction bases not matched to a gene: 4.